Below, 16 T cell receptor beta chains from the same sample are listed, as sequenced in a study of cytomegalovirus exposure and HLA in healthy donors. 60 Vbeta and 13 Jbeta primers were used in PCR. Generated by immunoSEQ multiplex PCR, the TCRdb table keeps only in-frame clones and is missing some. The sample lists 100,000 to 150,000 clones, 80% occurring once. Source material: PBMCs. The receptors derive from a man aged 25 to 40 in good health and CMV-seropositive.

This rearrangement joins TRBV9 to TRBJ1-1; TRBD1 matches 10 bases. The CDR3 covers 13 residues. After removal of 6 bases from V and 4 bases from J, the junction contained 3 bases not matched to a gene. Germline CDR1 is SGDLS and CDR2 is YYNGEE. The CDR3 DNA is TGTGCCAGCATCGGACAGGGGGGCACTGAAGCTTTCTTT. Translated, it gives CASIGQGGTEAFF.

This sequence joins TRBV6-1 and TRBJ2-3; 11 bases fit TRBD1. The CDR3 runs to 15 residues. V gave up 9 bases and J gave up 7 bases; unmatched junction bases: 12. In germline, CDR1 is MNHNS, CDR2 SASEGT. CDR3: CASLTGQGAPYTQYF. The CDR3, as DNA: TGTGCCAGTTTGACAGGACAGGGGGCGCCTTATACGCAGTATTTT.

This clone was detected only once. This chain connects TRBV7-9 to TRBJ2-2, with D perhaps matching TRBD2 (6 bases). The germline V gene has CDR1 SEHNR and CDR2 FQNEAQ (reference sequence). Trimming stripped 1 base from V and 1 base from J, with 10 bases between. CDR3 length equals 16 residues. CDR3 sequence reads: CASSLGGLMNTGELFF. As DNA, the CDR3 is TGTGCCAGCAGCTTAGGGGGACTCATGAACACCGGGGAGCTGTTTTTT.

CDR3: CAISEKLEKPNTEAFF. In nucleotides, the CDR3 is TGTGCCATCAGTGAGAAGTTAGAGAAACCGAACACTGAAGCTTTCTTT. The chain recombines TRBV10-3 with TRBJ1-1, with D hard to call. Trimming took 2 bases from V and 1 from J, leaving 14 bases between them. Germline lookup yields CDR1 ENHRY and CDR2 SYGVKD. The CDR3 runs to 16 residues.

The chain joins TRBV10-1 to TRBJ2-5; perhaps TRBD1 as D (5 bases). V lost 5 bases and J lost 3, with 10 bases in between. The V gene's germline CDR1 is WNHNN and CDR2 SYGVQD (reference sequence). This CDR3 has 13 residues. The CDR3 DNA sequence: TGCGCCAGCAGTAGGGGAAGGGAAGAGACCCAGTACTTC. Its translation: CASSRGREETQYF.

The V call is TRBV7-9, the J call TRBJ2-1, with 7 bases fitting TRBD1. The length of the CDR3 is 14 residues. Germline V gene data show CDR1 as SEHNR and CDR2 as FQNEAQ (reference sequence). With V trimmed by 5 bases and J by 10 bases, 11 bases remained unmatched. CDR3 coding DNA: TGTGCCAGCAGCCTTACAGGGGATCACGGCGAGCAGTTCTTC. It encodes CASSLTGDHGEQFF.

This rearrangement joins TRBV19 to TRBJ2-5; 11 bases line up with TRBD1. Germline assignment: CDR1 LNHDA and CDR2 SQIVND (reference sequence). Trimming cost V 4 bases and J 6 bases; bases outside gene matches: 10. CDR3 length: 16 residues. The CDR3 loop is CASSTSDRGLIKTQYF. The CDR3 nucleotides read TGTGCCAGTAGTACCTCGGACAGGGGGCTCATAAAGACCCAGTACTTC.

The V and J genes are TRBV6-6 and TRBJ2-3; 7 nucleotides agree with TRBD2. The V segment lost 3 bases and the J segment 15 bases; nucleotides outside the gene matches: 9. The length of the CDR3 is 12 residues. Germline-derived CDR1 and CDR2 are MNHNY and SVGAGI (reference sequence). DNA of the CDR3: TGTGCCAGCAGTTATGGGAGCGGGGTTGAATATTTT. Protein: CASSYGSGVEYF.

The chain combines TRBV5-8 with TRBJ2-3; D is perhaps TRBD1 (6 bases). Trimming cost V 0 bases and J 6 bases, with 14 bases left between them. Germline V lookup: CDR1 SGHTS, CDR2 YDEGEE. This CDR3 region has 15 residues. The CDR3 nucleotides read TGTGCCAGCAGCTTGGGGGGCTATAGGGGGGATACGCAGTATTTT. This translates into CASSLGGYRGDTQYF.

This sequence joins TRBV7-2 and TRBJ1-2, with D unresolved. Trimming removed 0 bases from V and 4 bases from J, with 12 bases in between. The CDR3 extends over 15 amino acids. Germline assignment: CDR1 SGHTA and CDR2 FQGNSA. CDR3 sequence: CASSLAGHSIYGYTF. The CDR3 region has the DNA TGTGCCAGCAGCTTAGCTGGTCACAGCATCTATGGCTACACCTTC.

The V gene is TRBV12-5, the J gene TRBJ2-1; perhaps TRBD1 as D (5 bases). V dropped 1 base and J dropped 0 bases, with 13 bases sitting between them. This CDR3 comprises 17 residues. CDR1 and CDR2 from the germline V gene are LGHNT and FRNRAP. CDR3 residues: CASGLDPGYNSYNEQFF. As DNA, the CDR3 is TGTGCTAGTGGTTTGGACCCAGGGTATAACTCCTACAATGAGCAGTTCTTC.

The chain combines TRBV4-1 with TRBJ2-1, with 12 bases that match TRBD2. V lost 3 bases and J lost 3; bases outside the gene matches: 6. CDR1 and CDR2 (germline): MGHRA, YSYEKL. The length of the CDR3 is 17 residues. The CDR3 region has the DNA TGCGCCAGCAGCCAGGAACTAGCGGGGGGACACTACAATGAGCAGTTCTTC. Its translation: CASSQELAGGHYNEQFF.

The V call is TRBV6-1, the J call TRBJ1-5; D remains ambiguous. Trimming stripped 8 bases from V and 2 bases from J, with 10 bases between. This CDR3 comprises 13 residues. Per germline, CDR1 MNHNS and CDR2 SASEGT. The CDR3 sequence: CASSGSGNQPQHF. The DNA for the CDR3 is TGTGCCAGCTCGGGTAGTGGCAATCAGCCCCAGCATTTT.

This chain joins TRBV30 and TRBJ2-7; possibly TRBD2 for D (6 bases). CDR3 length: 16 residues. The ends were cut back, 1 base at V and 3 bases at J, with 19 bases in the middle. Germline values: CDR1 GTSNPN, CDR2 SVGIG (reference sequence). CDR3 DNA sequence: TGTGCCTGGAGTGCTCCTCCGACTAGTTGGTTCTACGAGCAGTACTTC. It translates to CAWSAPPTSWFYEQYF.

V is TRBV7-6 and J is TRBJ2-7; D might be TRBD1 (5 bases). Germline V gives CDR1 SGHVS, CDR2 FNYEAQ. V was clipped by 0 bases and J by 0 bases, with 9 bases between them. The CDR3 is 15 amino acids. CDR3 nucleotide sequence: TGTGCCAGCAGCTTAGCGGACACCAGCTCCTACGAGCAGTACTTC. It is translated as CASSLADTSSYEQYF.

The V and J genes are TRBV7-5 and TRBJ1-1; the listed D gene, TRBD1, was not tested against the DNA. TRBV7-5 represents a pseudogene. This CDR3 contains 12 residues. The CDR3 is CASRPMNTEAFF. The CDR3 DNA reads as TGTGCCAGCAGGCCCATGAACACTGAAGCTTTCTTT.